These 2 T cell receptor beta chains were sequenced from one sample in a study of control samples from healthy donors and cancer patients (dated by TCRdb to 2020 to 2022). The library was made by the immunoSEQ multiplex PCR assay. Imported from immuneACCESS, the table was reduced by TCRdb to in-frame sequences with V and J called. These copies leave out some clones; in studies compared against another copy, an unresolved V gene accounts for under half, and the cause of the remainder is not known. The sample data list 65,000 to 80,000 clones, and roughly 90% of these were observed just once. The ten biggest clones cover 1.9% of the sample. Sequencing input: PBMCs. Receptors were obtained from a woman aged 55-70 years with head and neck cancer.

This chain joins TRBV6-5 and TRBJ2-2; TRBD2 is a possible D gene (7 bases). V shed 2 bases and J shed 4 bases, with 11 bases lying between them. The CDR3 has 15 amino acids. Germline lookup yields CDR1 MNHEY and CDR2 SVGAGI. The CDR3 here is CASSYGGALTGELFF. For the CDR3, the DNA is TGTGCCAGCAGTTACGGGGGGGCGCTCACCGGGGAGCTGTTTTTT.

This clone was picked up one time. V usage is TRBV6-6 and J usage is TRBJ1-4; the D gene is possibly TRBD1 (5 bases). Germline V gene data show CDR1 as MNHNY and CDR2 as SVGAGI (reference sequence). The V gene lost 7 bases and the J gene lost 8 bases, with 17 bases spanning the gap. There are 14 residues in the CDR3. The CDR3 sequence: CASTTGGGFEKLFF. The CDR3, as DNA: TGTGCCAGCACCACCGGCGGGGGGTTCGAAAAACTGTTTTTT.